This TCR beta chain stems from a study of blood T cell repertoires in COVID-19 (dated by TCRdb to the early 2020s). For the wider study: Samples covering the acute and convalescent phases of COVID-19 were provided by collaborators in the United States, Italy and Spain. Nearly every sample came with metadata listing a de-identified subject ID, COVID-19 status, age in years and sex. The material from the prospective study consisted of cDNA or gDNA derived from T cells, B-cell-depleted T cells, or PBMCs. Subjects who had been exposed to COVID-19, were actively infected with it, or had recovered from it provided the deeply sampled blood TCRbeta repertoires that made up the dataset. The repertoires were released in a freely available public database intended as a resource for research on the immune response to SARS-CoV-2. HLA class I and class II types, where available, came from metadata supplied by the sample provider rather than from assay-based typing. Samples came from the ongoing ImmuneRACE study (first 160 participants) plus 1,254 subjects from 6 global collaborators.

TCRbeta CDR3 regions were amplified from genomic DNA using the immunoSEQ Assay, a bias-controlled multiplex PCR. On the authors' methods: The number of nucleated cells in each sample was estimated by amplification of reference gene primers within the assay. Sequence reads were collapsed and filtered to measure the absolute abundance of every unique TCRbeta CDR3 rearrangement. Productive Simpson clonality was computed per sample as the square root of Simpson's diversity index over productive rearrangements. TCRdb took this table from immuneACCESS and kept in-frame rearrangements with V and J called. Such tables lack part of the clones; where checked against another copy, unresolved V genes explain under half of the gap, and the rest is unexplained. V and J calls and clone size are those listed in that table; D and trimming were worked out from the DNA. This sample has some 380,000 clones in its table, and approximately 87% of those were observed once. Of the sample, 1.3% is held by the ten largest clones.

Participants in the prospective study were enrolled through a virtual design, were aged about 18 to 100 years, and lived in about two dozen United States geographic areas. In the prospective study, participants were assigned to cohorts based on the clinical history participants reported in a screening survey and a study questionnaire. ImmuneRACE Cohort 3 recovered participants were defined by two consecutive negative NP/OP PCR tests, healthcare professional clearance, or symptom resolution. Each participant in the prospective study had whole blood, serum and a nasopharyngeal or oropharyngeal swab collected by mobile phlebotomists. Prospective study participants could optionally give additional blood draws and questionnaires over an approximately two-month period. Blood samples from the prospective study were shipped frozen or at room temperature prior to DNA extraction. In the germline V gene, CDR1 corresponds to SGHAT and CDR2 to FQNNGV. From its cysteine to its phenylalanine, the CDR3 spans 14 amino acids. Left in the record is the CDR3 DNA by itself, 42 bases read in frame from the first base. V is trimmed back by 7 bases and J by 5 bases, and the junction contains 9 bases that no gene match accounts for.

As concerns this clone: No antigen is known for it. Nothing much larger sits one base from this clone, and base qualities are not available.

Findings and caveats that apply to the study as a whole: Clinical and demographic metadata were provided uncurated, with the amount varying by source and participant.

This receptor was identified in a man aged 25 to 45 who had recovered from COVID-19. The sequenced sample was PBMCs or T cells enriched from blood (not recorded which). The chain links TRBV11-2 with TRBJ2-5; 8 central nucleotides agree with TRBD2. Here is the DNA: TGTGCCAGCACCATTCTAGCGGGCGGGGAGACCCAGTACTTC. Its amino acids are CASTILAGGETQYF.